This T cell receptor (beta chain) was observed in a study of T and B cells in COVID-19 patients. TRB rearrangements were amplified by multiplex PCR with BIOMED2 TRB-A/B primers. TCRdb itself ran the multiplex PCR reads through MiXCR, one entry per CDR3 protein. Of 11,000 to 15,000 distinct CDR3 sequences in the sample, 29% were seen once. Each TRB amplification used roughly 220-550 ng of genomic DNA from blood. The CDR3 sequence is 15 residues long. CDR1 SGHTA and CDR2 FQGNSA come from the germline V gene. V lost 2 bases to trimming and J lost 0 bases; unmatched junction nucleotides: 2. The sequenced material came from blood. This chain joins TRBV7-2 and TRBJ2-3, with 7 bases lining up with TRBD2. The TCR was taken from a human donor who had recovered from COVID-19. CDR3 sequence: CASSLSSGSTDTQYF. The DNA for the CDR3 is TGTGCCAGCAGCTTATCTAGCGGTAGCACAGATACGCAGTATTTT.